These 21 T cell receptor beta chains were all obtained from the same sample, sequenced in a study of cytomegalovirus exposure and HLA in healthy donors. PCR used 60 Vbeta primers and 13 Jbeta primers. Sequencing used immunoSEQ multiplex PCR; TCRdb keeps in-frame clones, though not all of them. The top ten hold roughly 7.2% of the sample, which has under 90,000 clones, roughly 75% seen once. The material sequenced was PBMCs. These receptors originate from a woman aged 40 to 50 in good health and CMV-seronegative.

The chain links TRBV25-1 to TRBJ2-2; 8 bases line up with TRBD2. Germline loops: CDR1 MGHDK, CDR2 SYGVNS. The V and J ends lost 4 bases and 5 bases, in that order; junction bases with no gene match: 0. CDR3 size: 13 residues. In DNA form, the CDR3 reads TGTGCCAGCAGTGGACTAGCGACCGGGGAGCTGTTTTTT. It yields the protein CASSGLATGELFF.

The chain joins TRBV2 to TRBJ2-5; TRBD2 matches 8 bases. This CDR3 spans 15 amino acids. V shed 3 bases and J 4 bases; nucleotides not matched to a gene: 7. Germline lookup yields CDR1 SNHLY and CDR2 FYNNEI. The CDR3 protein is CASSDNAGGVETQYF. CDR3 sequence (DNA): TGTGCCAGCAGTGATAACGCGGGAGGAGTAGAGACCCAGTACTTC.

V usage is TRBV7-2 and J usage is TRBJ2-3; maybe TRBD2 (5 bases). The V end was cut by 5 bases, the J end by 5 bases, with 23 bases between. The CDR3 contains 17 residues. The germline V gene encodes CDR1 SGHTA and CDR2 FQGNSA. CDR3: CASSHLGLGVSGDTQYF. The CDR3 DNA reads as TGTGCCAGCAGCCACCTAGGTCTCGGGGTGTCGGGAGATACGCAGTATTTT.

The CDR3 DNA follows: TGTGCCAGCGCCCGGACAGGGAAGTATGGCTACACCTTC. As protein: CASARTGKYGYTF. The J gene is TRBJ1-2, the V gene TRBV13; 8 bases match TRBD1. The CDR3 extends over 13 amino acids. V shed 8 bases, J shed 5 bases, and the junction held 7 bases outside the gene matches. CDR1 and CDR2 (germline): PRHDT, FYEKMQ (reference sequence).

The chain uses TRBV11-3 and TRBJ2-1, with TRBD1 matching 9 bases. The CDR3 loop spans 15 amino acids. Per the germline V gene, CDR1 is SGHNT and CDR2 is YENEEA. J gave up 7 bases and V 1 base, and 5 bases lay outside the gene matches. CDR3 nucleotides: TGTGCCAGCAGCTTAGGGACAGGGGTGGGAAATGAGCAGTTCTTC. This codes for CASSLGTGVGNEQFF.

The V call is TRBV11-2, the J call TRBJ2-7; TRBD2 agrees at 8 bases. Looked up from germline, CDR1 is SGHAT and CDR2 is FQNNGV. The CDR3 covers 13 residues. The ends lost 5 bases at V and 7 bases at J; junction bases unmatched: 7. The CDR3 loop reads CASSLGLAREQYF. The CDR3 coding sequence is TGTGCCAGCAGCCTCGGACTAGCTCGGGAGCAGTACTTC. The full variable domain, rest sourced from reference TRBV11-2 and TRBJ2-7, is EAGVAQSPRYKIIEKRQSVAFWCNPISGHATLYWYQQILGQGPKLLIQFQNNGVVDDSQLPKDRFSAERLKGVDSTLKIQPAKLEDSAVYLCASSLGLAREQYFGPGTRLTVT.

The genes are TRBV19 and TRBJ2-5; TRBD2 might be the D (5 bases). The germline V gene has CDR1 LNHDA and CDR2 SQIVND (reference sequence). The CDR3 has 15 amino acids. Trimming removed 3 bases from V and 0 bases from J, with 11 bases in between. The CDR3 DNA reads TGTGCCAGTAGTATCGGACTTGGGTACCAAGAGACCCAGTACTTC. Amino acids: CASSIGLGYQETQYF.

The chain has TRBV6-5 and TRBJ1-5; D unresolved. CDR1 MNHEY and CDR2 SVGAGI come from the germline V gene. This CDR3 has 13 amino acids. V was clipped by 2 bases and J by 7 bases, with 9 bases between them. CDR3 DNA sequence: TGTGCCAGCAGTTACACCTCGGGGCAGCCCCAGCATTTT. Its translation: CASSYTSGQPQHF.

The chain is built from TRBV5-1 and TRBJ2-5, with TRBD2 matching 9 bases. Looked up from germline, CDR1 is SGHRS and CDR2 is YFSETQ. CDR3 length: 14 amino acids. V lost 4 bases and J lost 5; bases outside the gene matches: 6. The CDR3 sequence is CASSAGLARETQYF. CDR3 in DNA: TGCGCCAGCAGCGCGGGACTAGCCCGGGAGACCCAGTACTTC.

This clone was seen just once. The V call is TRBV15, the J call TRBJ2-2; D ambiguous. The CDR3 runs to 15 residues. CDR1 and CDR2 from the germline V gene are LNHNV and YYDKDF (reference sequence). V was shortened by 8 bases and J by 0 bases, with 13 bases between the two germline ends. This chain's CDR3 is CATLPQISNTGELFF. In DNA, the CDR3 is TGTGCCACCCTCCCACAGATCTCGAACACCGGGGAGCTGTTTTTT.

V is TRBV6-6 and J is TRBJ1-4; TRBD1 is a possible D gene (5 bases). The CDR3 contains 15 residues. Trimming took 0 bases from V and 8 from J, leaving 13 bases between them. Germline V gene sequence: CDR1 MNHNY, CDR2 SVGAGI (reference sequence). DNA for the CDR3: TGTGCCAGCAGTTACTCAGGGGCCGGTGACGAAAAACTGTTTTTT. Translating gives CASSYSGAGDEKLFF.

V gene TRBV7-8 combines with J gene TRBJ1-1, with TRBD1 as a possible D gene (5 bases). This CDR3 is 15 amino acids long. The V end lost 4 bases, the J end lost 2 bases, and 14 bases lay between the germline ends. From germline, CDR1 is SGHVS and CDR2 FQNEAQ. In nucleotides, the CDR3 is TGTGCCAGCAGCTCGGTCCGGACAACTAACACTGAAGCTTTCTTT. Translated: CASSSVRTTNTEAFF.

The V call is TRBV30, the J call TRBJ1-3, with D unresolved. The CDR3 spans 14 residues. The V and J ends lost 1 base and 0 bases respectively, with 7 bases between them. The germline CDR1 and CDR2 sequences are GTSNPN and SVGIG (reference sequence). Written as DNA, the CDR3 is TGTGCCTGGAGTGAGCGGGGCTCTGGAAACACCATATATTTT. Residues: CAWSERGSGNTIYF.

The table lists this clone with a count of one. This chain links TRBV7-6 with TRBJ2-7; D unclear. Germline V CDR1 and CDR2: SGHVS, FNYEAQ. V dropped 2 bases and J dropped 3 bases, with 11 bases sitting between them. The CDR3 length is 14 residues. The CDR3 DNA reads TGTGCCAGCAGCTTATACTCCTCCGACTACGAGCAGTACTTC. Its translation is CASSLYSSDYEQYF.

The J gene is TRBJ1-1, the V gene TRBV6-6, with 10 bases lining up with TRBD1. This CDR3 has 16 residues. Germline V gene sequence: CDR1 MNHNY, CDR2 SVGAGI (reference sequence). V trimming: 6 bases; J trimming: 4 bases; junction bases outside the gene matches: 11. The DNA of the CDR3 is TGTGCCAGCAGCTACGGGGACAGGGGAACTGGCACTGAAGCTTTCTTT. It specifies CASSYGDRGTGTEAFF.

V gene TRBV4-1 combines with J gene TRBJ1-2; 8 bases are a match to TRBD1. The CDR3 is made up of 15 amino acids. J gave up 5 bases and V 2 bases, and 7 bases lay outside the gene matches. Germline V gene lookup returns CDR1 MGHRA and CDR2 YSYEKL. CDR3 sequence (DNA): TGCGCCAGCAGCCAACCTCGGGACAGGTTTTATGGCTACACCTTC. Translation: CASSQPRDRFYGYTF.

V is TRBV30 and J is TRBJ2-1, with TRBD1 identical over 7 bases. The V gene's germline CDR1 is GTSNPN and CDR2 SVGIG (reference sequence). The CDR3 is made up of 13 amino acids. Germline trimming cut 7 bases from V and 4 bases from J; bases unmatched to any gene: 7. The CDR3 spells CASRDSQYNEQFF. The CDR3 nucleotides read TGTGCCTCTCGGGACAGCCAGTACAATGAGCAGTTCTTC.

The J gene is TRBJ2-7, the V gene TRBV30; 12 bases align to TRBD2. V shed 0 bases and J 3 bases; nucleotides not matched to a gene: 6. Germline CDR1 GTSNPN, CDR2 SVGIG (reference sequence). CDR3 length: 16 residues. CDR3 loop: CAWSVPGLAGYYEQYF. The CDR3 DNA reads TGTGCCTGGAGTGTACCCGGACTAGCGGGGTACTACGAGCAGTACTTC.

This clone was observed a handful of times. The chain links TRBV5-1 to TRBJ1-2, with TRBD1 matching 9 bases. In germline, CDR1 is SGHRS, CDR2 YFSETQ. This CDR3 has 15 residues. Trimming removed 4 bases from V and 3 bases from J; junction bases left unmatched: 7. CDR3 region: CASSPGTGRHYGYTF. CDR3 DNA sequence: TGCGCCAGCAGCCCCGGGACAGGGAGGCACTATGGCTACACCTTC. The complete variable domain, with remaining parts taken from reference TRBV5-1 and TRBJ1-2, reads KAGVTQTPRYLIKTRGQQVTLSCSPISGHRSVSWYQQTPGQGLQFLFEYFSETQRNKGNFPGRFSGRQFSNSRSEMNVSTLELGDSALYLCASSPGTGRHYGYTFGSGTRLTVV.

This chain joins TRBV9 and TRBJ2-1; TRBD2 matches at 14 bases. Germline CDR1 is SGDLS and CDR2 is YYNGEE. The CDR3 is 16 residues long. Trimming removed 3 bases from V and 8 bases from J; junction bases left unmatched: 7. CDR3 loop: CASSGRTSGRKDEQFF. The CDR3 DNA reads as TGTGCCAGCAGCGGTCGGACTAGCGGGAGGAAGGATGAGCAGTTCTTC.

V is TRBV29-1 and J is TRBJ2-1; 10 bases fit TRBD2. The CDR3 is made up of 16 amino acids. Germline CDR1 and CDR2: SQVTM and ANQGSEA. The junction had 5 bases not matched to a gene; V was cut back by 1 base and J by 2 bases. CDR3 nucleotides: TGCAGCGTTGAAGTGGGGCTAGCGGGAGCCTACAATGAGCAGTTCTTC. Its translation: CSVEVGLAGAYNEQFF.